This is a list of T cell receptor beta chains from one sample in a study of OX40 agonist ivuxolimab in advanced cancers. Clones were read by immunoSEQ multiplex PCR, and TCRdb kept only the in-frame ones, dropping some. The sample lists 65,000 to 90,000 clones, 91% occurring once. Material: CD4+ or CD8+ T cells sorted from blood, obtained in a trial of the OX40 agonist ivuxolimab. These TCRs come from an adult with an advanced solid tumor such as melanoma, head and neck, liver or kidney cancer. Both conserved end residues are part of each CDR3. Each record gives: J gene, D gene, clone size, V gene, CDR3 DNA, CDR3 protein. The D gene is left open where the match is weak. Size tells how often a clone was seen (once, few, many) or the class of an expanded clone, and some rows leave it out.

>TRBJ2-7|-|-|TRBV13
TGTGCCAGCAGCTTAGGATTTAGTCTGGACGAGCAGTACTTC
CASSLGFSLDEQYF
>TRBJ2-5|TRBD1|-|TRBV5-1
TGCGCCAGCAGCTCCGGGACAGGGCGACGGGAGACCCAGTACTTC
CASSSGTGRRETQYF
>TRBJ1-1|-|-|TRBV7-2
TGTGCCAGCAGCTTAGGACGGGACAAGGGCAGGGTGGCTTTCTTT
CASSLGRDKGRVAFF
>TRBJ1-1|-|-|TRBV19
TGTGCCAGTAGTATACGGACACTGGGGAACACTGAAGCTTTCTTT
CASSIRTLGNTEAFF
>TRBJ2-2|-|few|TRBV5-4
TGTGCCAGCAGGCTTGCAGGTGTTAGGGGCACCGGGGAGCTGTTTTTT
CASRLAGVRGTGELFF
>TRBJ2-2|TRBD2|few|TRBV4-2
TGTGCCAGCAGCCAAGATGGGCAGCTAACGGGACTAGCGGCCGGGGAGCTGTTTTTT
CASSQDGQLTGLAAGELFF
>TRBJ2-5|-|-|TRBV9
TGTGCCAGCAGCGTAAATTCCGGAGGGCCGGGGGAGACCCAGTACTTC
CASSVNSGGPGETQYF
>TRBJ2-7|-|medium-sized|TRBV11-3
TGTGCCAGCAGCTTAAACAGGGCACAGGTAGACGAGCAGTACTTC
CASSLNRAQVDEQYF
>TRBJ2-1|-|-|TRBV6-1
TGTGCCAGCAGTGAACCGGGCCAGAGCTCCTACAATGAGCAGTTCTTC
CASSEPGQSSYNEQFF
>TRBJ1-2|-|-|TRBV4-1
TGCGCCAGCAGCCAAGGACACGGCTATGGCTACACCTTC
CASSQGHGYGYTF
>TRBJ1-4|TRBD1|once|TRBV7-2
TGTGCCAGCAGCTTACTGGGACAGGGGGATAATGAAAAACTGTTTTTT
CASSLLGQGDNEKLFF
>TRBJ1-2|TRBD1|-|TRBV5-1
TGCGCCAGCAGCCCGGACTTGACAGGGTATGGCTACACCTTC
CASSPDLTGYGYTF
>TRBJ1-1|TRBD1|-|TRBV7-2
TGTGCCAGCACCCGGACAGGGGGTCTTACTGAAGCTTTCTTT
CASTRTGGLTEAFF
>TRBJ2-7|-|-|TRBV7-2
TGTGCCAGCAGCTTAACCGGAACTAGGCCCCAAGACGAGCAGTACTTC
CASSLTGTRPQDEQYF
>TRBJ2-3|-|-|TRBV7-8
TGTGCCAGCAGCTTAAATCCGGACAGAGCCTCCCCAGATACGCAGTATTTT
CASSLNPDRASPDTQYF
>TRBJ2-1|TRBD2|-|TRBV10-2
TGCGCCACCGCGACTAGCGGGGGGTTTTCCTACAATGAGCAGTTCTTC
CATATSGGFSYNEQFF
>TRBJ1-2|TRBD1|-|TRBV2
TGTGCCAGCAGTGAGCGGACAGGGGGGAGTGTGTATGGCTACACCTTC
CASSERTGGSVYGYTF
>TRBJ1-1|-|-|TRBV30
TGTGCGGAGAGGCAGGGATTGGGCACTGAAGCTTTCTTT
CAERQGLGTEAFF
>TRBJ2-5|-|-|TRBV11-1
TGTGCCAGCAGCTTAGGACAGCCTCGGCAGACCCAGTACTTC
CASSLGQPRQTQYF
>TRBJ2-4|-|few|TRBV5-6
TGTGCCAGCAACCCCGGAGGGAGTCAAAACATTCAGTACTTC
CASNPGGSQNIQYF
>TRBJ2-2|TRBD2|-|TRBV5-4
TGTGCCAGCAGCCCTGGACTAGCGGGGGGTACTTCGAACACCGGGGAGCTGTTTTTT
CASSPGLAGGTSNTGELFF
>TRBJ2-7|TRBD2|-|TRBV6-6
TGTGCCAGCAGCCGTACTAGCGGCTCCTACGAGCAGTACTTC
CASSRTSGSYEQYF
>TRBJ2-7|TRBD1|few|TRBV30
TGTGCCTGGTCCCTGACAGGGGGCGAGCAGTACTTC
CAWSLTGGEQYF
>TRBJ2-5|-|-|TRBV9
TGTGCCAGCAGCGTAGGGGGACAAGAAGAGACCCAGTACTTC
CASSVGGQEETQYF
>TRBJ2-1|TRBD2|-|TRBV18
TGTGCCAGCTCACCCTGGACTAGTCGGGATGAGCAGTTCTTC
CASSPWTSRDEQFF
>TRBJ2-3|-|-|TRBV5-5
TGTGCCAGCAGACTTCACACAGATACGCAGTATTTT
CASRLHTDTQYF
>TRBJ1-1|TRBD1|-|TRBV4-3
TGCGCCAGCAGCCATACGGACAGGGTTATGACTGAAGCTTTCTTT
CASSHTDRVMTEAFF
>TRBJ2-7|TRBD2|-|TRBV4-2
TGTGCCAGCAGCCGAGAGACTAGCGCGACCTACGAGCAGTACTTC
CASSRETSATYEQYF
>TRBJ2-5|-|-|TRBV10-2
TGCGCCACCCTCCAGACAGGGGAGGGAGAGACCCAGTACTTC
CATLQTGEGETQYF
>TRBJ2-2|TRBD2|-|TRBV18
TGTGCCAGCTCACTTAGGACTAGCGCGTACACCGGGGAGCTGTTTTTT
CASSLRTSAYTGELFF
>TRBJ2-2|-|-|TRBV6-1
TGTGCCAGCAGTGACAGGGGTTCGGGGGAGCTGTTTTTT
CASSDRGSGELFF